The 4 T cell receptor beta chains below come from one sample, sequenced in a study of blood T cell repertoires in COVID-19. Sequencing was performed with immunoSEQ multiplex PCR; in TCRdb, only in-frame clones are kept and a portion is missing. The sample includes over 150,000 clones, 90% to 95% of them seen just once. Sequences were obtained from peripheral blood. The receptors stem from a man aged 45-65 years with acute or convalescent COVID-19.

CDR3 DNA: TGTGCCAGCAGCGTAACGGGACAGCGGACCACAGATACGCAGTATTTT. Translation gives CASSVTGQRTTDTQYF. The rearrangement uses TRBV9 and TRBJ2-3; 7 bases match TRBD1. CDR1 is SGDLS, CDR2 YYNGEE, per germline. Germline trimming cut 1 base from V and 2 bases from J; bases unmatched to any gene: 7. The CDR3 is made up of 16 amino acids.

The J gene is TRBJ1-1, the V gene TRBV6-5; D is possibly TRBD1 (6 bases). Trimming pared 2 bases from V and 6 bases from J, leaving 13 bases between. This CDR3 spans 14 amino acids. The germline V gene encodes CDR1 MNHEY and CDR2 SVGAGI. The CDR3 sequence: CASSYRTASAEAFF. DNA of the CDR3: TGTGCCAGCAGTTACAGGACAGCGAGCGCTGAAGCTTTCTTT.

Only one count was recorded for this clone. V is TRBV28 and J is TRBJ1-5; D might be TRBD1 (5 bases). Trimming stripped 5 bases from V and 3 bases from J, with 14 bases between. CDR1 MDHEN and CDR2 SYDVKM come from the germline V gene. This CDR3 spans 15 amino acids. CDR3 in amino acids: CASSPSGGNNQPQHF. The CDR3, as DNA: TGTGCCAGCAGTCCCAGCGGGGGGAACAATCAGCCCCAGCATTTT.

This clone appeared a few times. This rearrangement joins TRBV5-1 to TRBJ1-6; 7 bases map to TRBD1. V was clipped by 4 bases and J by 5 bases; unmatched bases: 6. The CDR3 covers 15 residues. Germline-derived CDR1 and CDR2 are SGHRS and YFSETQ. The CDR3 region has the DNA TGCGCCAGCAGCGCCCGGGACAGCGATAATTCACCCCTCCACTTT. This gives the protein CASSARDSDNSPLHF.